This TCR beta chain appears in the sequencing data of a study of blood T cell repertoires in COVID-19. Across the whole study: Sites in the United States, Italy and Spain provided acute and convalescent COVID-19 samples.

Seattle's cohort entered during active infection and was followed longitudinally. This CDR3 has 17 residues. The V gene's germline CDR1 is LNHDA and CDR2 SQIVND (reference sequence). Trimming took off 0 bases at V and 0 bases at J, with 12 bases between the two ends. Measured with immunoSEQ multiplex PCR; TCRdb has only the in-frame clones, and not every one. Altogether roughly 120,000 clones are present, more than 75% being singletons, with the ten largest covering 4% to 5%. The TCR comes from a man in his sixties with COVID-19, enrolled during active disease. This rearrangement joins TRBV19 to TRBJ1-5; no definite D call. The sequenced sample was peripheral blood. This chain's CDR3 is CASSIDLRFDSNQPQHF. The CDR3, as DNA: TGTGCCAGTAGTATAGATCTCAGATTCGATAGCAATCAGCCCCAGCATTTT.